Listed here are 8 T cell receptor beta chains from one sample, sequenced in a study of cytomegalovirus exposure and HLA in healthy donors. The PCR contained 60 Vbeta and 13 Jbeta primers. The protocol was immunoSEQ multiplex PCR, while the TCRdb copy is restricted to in-frame clones and leaves out a portion. The table shows 130,000 to 150,000 clones, with 70% to 85% occurring only once. Sequences were obtained from PBMCs. The receptors were sampled from a male donor in good health and CMV-seronegative.

This chain uses TRBV6-6 with TRBJ2-1; maybe TRBD2 (5 bases). Trimming removed 5 bases from V and 10 bases from J, with 9 bases in between. This CDR3 has 11 amino acids. The germline V gene encodes CDR1 MNHNY and CDR2 SVGAGI (reference sequence). In nucleotides, the CDR3 is TGTGCCAGCAGTCTTAGCGAAGAGCAGTTCTTC. Its protein is CASSLSEEQFF.

This rearrangement joins TRBV30 to TRBJ2-3; TRBD2 matches at 9 bases. The length of the CDR3 is 14 residues. J was trimmed by 5 bases and V by 3 bases; bases with no gene match: 6. Germline-derived CDR1 and CDR2 are GTSNPN and SVGIG (reference sequence). The CDR3 DNA reads TGTGCCTGGAGCATGGGACTAGCAGGAGATACGCAGTATTTT. As protein: CAWSMGLAGDTQYF.

V gene TRBV7-9 combines with J gene TRBJ2-2; 9 bases align to TRBD1. CDR1 and CDR2 (germline): SEHNR, FQNEAQ (reference sequence). V trimming: 1 base; J trimming: 3 bases; junction bases outside the gene matches: 9. This CDR3 region has 18 residues. This CDR3 is CASSLVWGQGHDTGELFF. In DNA, the CDR3 is TGTGCCAGCAGCTTAGTCTGGGGACAGGGACATGACACCGGGGAGCTGTTTTTT.

This chain connects TRBV2 to TRBJ1-6; TRBD1 might be the D (6 bases). The CDR3 has 15 amino acids. CDR1 SNHLY and CDR2 FYNNEI come from the germline V gene. V shed 5 bases and J shed 9 bases, with 17 bases lying between them. The CDR3 spells CASSTSVGTSSPLHF. CDR3 coding DNA: TGTGCCAGCAGTACTAGTGTGGGGACATCTTCACCCCTCCACTTT.

This chain uses TRBV15 with TRBJ2-5; 9 bases map to TRBD1. J gave up 5 bases and V 1 base, and 11 bases lay outside the gene matches. The CDR3 totals 17 residues. The germline CDR1 and CDR2 sequences are LNHNV and YYDKDF (reference sequence). This CDR3 reads CATSRATGQGREETQYF. CDR3 bases: TGTGCCACCAGCAGAGCCACGGGACAGGGTCGGGAGGAGACCCAGTACTTC. Supplemented by reference TRBV15 and TRBJ2-5, the full variable domain reads DAMVIQNPRYQVTQFGKPVTLSCSQTLNHNVMYWYQQKSSQAPKLLFHYYDKDFNNEADTPDNFQSRRPNTSFCFLDIRSPGLGDTAMYLCATSRATGQGREETQYFGPGTRLLVL.

V and J are TRBV27 and TRBJ2-7; D gene uncertain. V was clipped by 4 bases and J by 2 bases, with 18 bases between them. This CDR3 is 16 amino acids long. Per germline, CDR1 MNHEY and CDR2 SMNVEV (reference sequence). CDR3 DNA sequence: TGTGCCAGCAGTTCCTTGACTGCCATTGTTCCCTACGAGCAGTACTTC. Protein: CASSSLTAIVPYEQYF.

The chain employs TRBV30 and TRBJ1-1; D perhaps matches TRBD1 (6 bases). From germline, CDR1 is GTSNPN and CDR2 SVGIG (reference sequence). The V end lost 5 bases, the J end lost 5 bases, and 9 bases lay between the germline ends. The CDR3 sequence is 11 residues long. The CDR3 is CAWYRVTEAFF. CDR3 coding DNA: TGTGCCTGGTACAGGGTTACTGAAGCTTTCTTT.

This chain links TRBV28 with TRBJ1-1; D is unresolved. The V end was cut by 5 bases, the J end by 1 base, with 8 bases between. This CDR3 has 13 residues. Germline loops: CDR1 MDHEN, CDR2 SYDVKM. For the CDR3, the DNA is TGTGCCAGCAGTCTTTACAGGAACACTGAAGCTTTCTTT. Protein sequence: CASSLYRNTEAFF.